These 27 T cell receptor beta chains were sequenced from one sample in a study of cytomegalovirus exposure and HLA in healthy donors. Vbeta (60) and Jbeta (13) primers were used in the PCR. TCRdb keeps only in-frame clones here, not all; method: immunoSEQ multiplex PCR. The table lists approximately 92,000 clones, 81% of them singletons. The sample was PBMCs. These receptors came from a woman between 65 and 79 years old in good health and CMV-seropositive.

The V call is TRBV7-2, the J call TRBJ1-2, with 9 bases fitting TRBD1. V was clipped by 5 bases and J by 0 bases; unmatched bases: 4. The germline gives CDR1 SGHTA, CDR2 FQGNSA. The CDR3 has 15 residues. In nucleotides, the CDR3 is TGTGCCAGCAGCCGGGACAGGGCCGCTAACTATGGCTACACCTTC. It specifies CASSRDRAANYGYTF. Using reference TRBV7-2 and TRBJ1-2 for the parts outside the CDR3, the full variable domain is GAGVSQSPSNKVTEKGKDVELRCDPISGHTALYWYRQSLGQGLEFLIYFQGNSAPDKSGLPSDRFSAERTGGSVSTLTIQRTQQEDSAVYLCASSRDRAANYGYTFGSGTRLTVV.

This clone occurred a few times. J is TRBJ2-5 and V is TRBV7-3; D uncertain. Looked up from germline, CDR1 is SGHTA and CDR2 is FQGTGA. Trimming pared 0 bases from V and 5 bases from J, leaving 16 bases between. The CDR3 is 16 amino acids. The CDR3 nucleotides read TGTGCCAGCAGCTTAACGGTGGCAGGCCCACGGGAGACCCAGTACTTC. It yields the protein CASSLTVAGPRETQYF.

The chain combines TRBV9 with TRBJ2-2; D is possibly TRBD2 (6 bases). Germline V lookup: CDR1 SGDLS, CDR2 YYNGEE. Trimming took off 2 bases at V and 3 bases at J, with 14 bases between the two ends. The CDR3 length is 16 residues. The CDR3 loop is CASSVAGEVDTGELFF. In DNA, the CDR3 is TGTGCCAGCAGCGTGGCCGGGGAGGTGGACACCGGGGAGCTGTTTTTT.

This clone was recorded only once. The rearrangement uses TRBV9 and TRBJ1-1; no firm D call. CDR3 length equals 13 residues. Germline CDR1 is SGDLS and CDR2 is YYNGEE. V lost 0 bases, J lost 1 base, and 4 bases lay in between. This CDR3 reads CASSVAGNTEAFF. CDR3 DNA: TGTGCCAGCAGCGTAGCAGGGAACACTGAAGCTTTCTTT.

This clone occurred a few times. This chain joins TRBV5-1 and TRBJ2-1; D unclear. The CDR3 spans 15 residues. Trimming cost V 0 bases and J 0 bases, with 7 bases left between them. Looked up from germline, CDR1 is SGHRS and CDR2 is YFSETQ. The CDR3 is CASSLDPGSYNEQFF. The CDR3 bases are TGCGCCAGCAGCTTGGACCCAGGCTCCTACAATGAGCAGTTCTTC.

The V call is TRBV6-5, the J call TRBJ1-1; D perhaps matches TRBD1 (5 bases). Trimming took 7 bases from V and 3 from J, leaving 12 bases between them. The germline V gene encodes CDR1 MNHEY and CDR2 SVGAGI. The CDR3 covers 13 residues. Written as DNA, the CDR3 is TGTGCCAGCACGTTAGACAGATACACTGAAGCTTTCTTT. Protein sequence: CASTLDRYTEAFF.

The chain carries TRBV7-9 and TRBJ2-3; D may be TRBD1 (5 bases). The CDR3 consists of 15 residues. Between the trimmed V and J ends, which lost 4 bases and 0 bases, there was a span of 11 bases. Germline values: CDR1 SEHNR, CDR2 FQNEAQ (reference sequence). This CDR3 reads CASSSQGASTDTQYF. The DNA of the CDR3 is TGTGCCAGCAGCTCTCAGGGTGCTAGCACAGATACGCAGTATTTT.

The chain couples TRBV4-3 to TRBJ1-2; the D gene is possibly TRBD1 (5 bases). CDR1 is LGHNA, CDR2 YSLEER, per germline. The CDR3 has 14 amino acids. Trimming pared 0 bases from V and 8 bases from J, leaving 13 bases between. The CDR3 reads CASSQDLGAIGYTF. In DNA, the CDR3 is TGCGCCAGCAGCCAAGATTTAGGGGCCATCGGCTACACCTTC.

This sequence joins TRBV28 and TRBJ2-5; the match to TRBD1 covers 11 bases. The DNA matches TRBJ2-7 better at its end, which makes the J call doubtful. CDR1 and CDR2 (germline): MDHEN, SYDVKM. There are 14 residues in the CDR3. The CDR3 nucleotides are TGTGCCAGCAGCCAAGGGGACAGGGGGTTCGAGCAGTACTTC. Translated, it gives CASSQGDRGFEQYF.

The V and J genes are TRBV5-1 and TRBJ2-3; D is perhaps TRBD1 (5 bases). CDR1 is SGHRS and CDR2 is YFSETQ in the germline V gene. With 5 bases removed from V and 5 bases from J, the gap between germline ends came to 15 bases. The CDR3 runs to 14 residues. CDR3 sequence reads: CASRRTLAGDTQYF. CDR3 sequence (DNA): TGCGCCAGCAGGAGGACACTTGCCGGAGATACGCAGTATTTT.

This clone came up a few times. The chain joins TRBV7-2 to TRBJ2-1, with 9 positions matching TRBD2. Losses at the gene ends were 5 bases for V and 15 bases for J; bases not matched to a gene: 11. The CDR3 covers 13 residues. Per germline, CDR1 SGHTA and CDR2 FQGNSA. CDR3 region: CASSPNLAGERFF. The CDR3 nucleotides are TGTGCCAGCAGCCCAAACTTAGCGGGAGAAAGGTTCTTC.

V is TRBV11-2 and J is TRBJ2-1; 11 bases fit TRBD2. The CDR3 runs 15 residues. Germline V gene data show CDR1 as SGHAT and CDR2 as FQNNGV. V dropped 7 bases and J dropped 8; count of bases not matched to a gene: 10. The CDR3: CASTKTSGVIYEQFF. The CDR3 nucleotides read TGTGCCAGCACCAAGACTAGCGGGGTCATTTATGAGCAGTTCTTC.

V usage is TRBV5-1 and J usage is TRBJ2-5; 9 bases are a match to TRBD1. The J call is uncertain, as TRBJ2-7 better fits the DNA end. CDR3 length: 14 amino acids. Germline CDR1 SGHRS, CDR2 YFSETQ. Written as DNA, the CDR3 is TGCGCCAGCAGCCGAGGGACAGGGTCAGACGAGCAGTACTTC. Amino acids: CASSRGTGSDEQYF.

This clone was picked up a small number of times. The chain uses TRBV29-1 and TRBJ1-1; D gene unclear. Germline V gene lookup returns CDR1 SQVTM and CDR2 ANQGSEA. Trimming stripped 5 bases from V and 0 bases from J, with 4 bases between. The CDR3 is 11 residues long. This chain's CDR3 is CSVSLNTEAFF. CDR3 DNA: TGCAGCGTTTCGTTGAACACTGAAGCTTTCTTT. The full variable domain, in which reference TRBV29-1 and TRBJ1-1 provide the parts outside the CDR3, is SAVISQKPSRDICQRGTSLTIQCQVDSQVTMMFWYRQQPGQSLTLIATANQGSEATYESGFVIDKFPISRPNLTFSTLTVSNMSPEDSSIYLCSVSLNTEAFFGQGTRLTVV.

The chain is built from TRBV7-9 and TRBJ2-4; 9 bases match TRBD1. J lost 3 bases, V lost 3 bases, and 6 bases had no gene match. Germline V gives CDR1 SEHNR, CDR2 FQNEAQ (reference sequence). CDR3 length: 16 residues. The CDR3 loop is CASSFAGTGFKNIQYF. The CDR3, as DNA: TGTGCCAGCAGCTTTGCCGGGACAGGGTTCAAAAACATTCAGTACTTC.

The chain is built from TRBV7-2 and TRBJ1-3, with TRBD1 as a possible D gene (6 bases). The CDR3 spans 16 residues. The germline V and J ends were trimmed by 1 base and 4 bases, with 14 bases remaining between them. CDR1 is SGHTA and CDR2 is FQGNSA in the germline V gene. The CDR3 DNA follows: TGTGCCAGCAGCTTAGAAGGCGGGGGCGCGGGAAACACCATATATTTT. It encodes CASSLEGGGAGNTIYF. Full variable domain (outside the CDR3, taken from reference TRBV7-2 and TRBJ1-3): GAGVSQSPSNKVTEKGKDVELRCDPISGHTALYWYRQSLGQGLEFLIYFQGNSAPDKSGLPSDRFSAERTGGSVSTLTIQRTQQEDSAVYLCASSLEGGGAGNTIYFGEGSWLTVV.

V and J are TRBV28 and TRBJ2-7; 9 bases align to TRBD1. Germline CDR1 and CDR2: MDHEN and SYDVKM. The length of the CDR3 is 13 residues. J was trimmed by 3 bases and V by 6 bases; bases with no gene match: 3. The CDR3 spells CASSRQGGYEQYF. In DNA form, the CDR3 reads TGTGCCAGCAGCCGACAGGGGGGCTACGAGCAGTACTTC. Using reference TRBV28 and TRBJ2-7 for the parts outside the CDR3, the full variable domain is DVKVTQSSRYLVKRTGEKVFLECVQDMDHENMFWYRQDPGLGLRLIYFSYDVKMKEKGDIPEGYSVSREKKERFSLILESASTNQTSMYLCASSRQGGYEQYFGPGTRLTVT.

The chain couples TRBV5-1 to TRBJ2-7; 11 bases are shared with TRBD1. With V trimmed by 0 bases and J by 7 bases, 6 bases remained unmatched. Germline V CDR1 and CDR2: SGHRS, YFSETQ. This CDR3 region has 15 residues. For the CDR3, the DNA is TGCGCCAGCAGCTTGGCAGGGACAGGGGGTCGGGAGCAGTACTTC. Translated: CASSLAGTGGREQYF.

This chain links TRBV7-2 with TRBJ1-6; D possibly corresponds to TRBD1 (5 bases). The CDR3 covers 12 residues. V was clipped by 6 bases and J by 12 bases, with 12 bases between them. CDR1 is SGHTA and CDR2 is FQGNSA in the germline V gene. CDR3 nucleotides: TGTGCCAGCAGAACCATGGGGGGACCCCTCCACTTT. Protein: CASRTMGGPLHF.

The chain couples TRBV5-1 to TRBJ2-2; TRBD1 matches at 9 bases. The CDR3 consists of 16 residues. Per germline, CDR1 SGHRS and CDR2 YFSETQ. Unmatched junction bases numbered 8, after V lost 5 bases and J lost 3 bases. The CDR3, as DNA: TGCGCCAGCAGGACGGACAGGGGCACCCACACCGGGGAGCTGTTTTTT. As protein: CASRTDRGTHTGELFF.

The chain is built from TRBV29-1 and TRBJ2-5; 9 positions match TRBD2. Trimming removed 5 bases from V and 5 bases from J; junction bases left unmatched: 6. There are 13 residues in the CDR3. Germline lookup yields CDR1 SQVTM and CDR2 ANQGSEA. CDR3 protein: CSVILAGRETQYF. The CDR3 coding sequence is TGCAGCGTTATCCTAGCGGGACGTGAGACCCAGTACTTC.

This clone was detected a few times. At one end, the junction sequence differs from germline, possibly due to a read error. This rearrangement joins TRBV5-1 to TRBJ2-1; the D is unclear. The CDR3 is 13 residues long. Germline values: CDR1 SGHRS, CDR2 YFSETQ. The CDR3 coding sequence is TGCGCCAGCACCTTGGGAACGGAGAATGAGCAGTTCTTC. It encodes CASTLGTENEQFF.

The V and J genes are TRBV28 and TRBJ2-7; 7 nucleotides match TRBD1. Germline CDR1 and CDR2: MDHEN and SYDVKM. With V trimmed by 6 bases and J by 2 bases, 7 bases remained unmatched. The CDR3 extends over 14 amino acids. CDR3 sequence (DNA): TGTGCCAGCAGGTCTGGGACAGCAACCTACGAGCAGTACTTC. This encodes CASRSGTATYEQYF.

The chain joins TRBV28 to TRBJ2-1; TRBD1 might be the D (6 bases). Trimming removed 6 bases from V and 0 bases from J, with 9 bases in between. This CDR3 region has 14 residues. Germline V CDR1 and CDR2: MDHEN, SYDVKM. The CDR3 loop reads CASRPGVSYNEQFF. The CDR3 bases are TGTGCCAGCAGACCAGGGGTCTCCTACAATGAGCAGTTCTTC.

The rearrangement uses TRBV12-5 and TRBJ2-1, with 12 nucleotides matching TRBD1. The CDR3 runs 15 residues. Germline V gene sequence: CDR1 LGHNT, CDR2 FRNRAP. Losses at the gene ends were 5 bases for V and 7 bases for J; bases not matched to a gene: 6. The CDR3 reads CASGHGTGGSNEQFF. The CDR3, as DNA: TGTGCTAGTGGTCACGGGACAGGGGGCTCAAATGAGCAGTTCTTC.

This rearrangement joins TRBV4-1 to TRBJ2-7; tentatively, D is TRBD1 (5 bases). The V gene's germline CDR1 is MGHRA and CDR2 YSYEKL. This CDR3 has 14 residues. V lost 2 bases to trimming and J lost 0 bases, with 8 bases between them. The CDR3 region is CASSQQGSSYEQYF. The CDR3 nucleotides are TGCGCCAGCAGCCAACAGGGCAGCTCCTACGAGCAGTACTTC.

This clone has just one count. V usage is TRBV27 and J usage is TRBJ2-1; TRBD1 matches 11 bases. Germline CDR1 and CDR2: MNHEY and SMNVEV (reference sequence). The CDR3 has 16 amino acids. The junction had 11 bases not matched to a gene; V was cut back by 6 bases and J by 7 bases. As DNA, the CDR3 is TGTGCCAGCAGACCCGCCGGGACAGGGGGAAGAAATGAGCAGTTCTTC. As protein: CASRPAGTGGRNEQFF.